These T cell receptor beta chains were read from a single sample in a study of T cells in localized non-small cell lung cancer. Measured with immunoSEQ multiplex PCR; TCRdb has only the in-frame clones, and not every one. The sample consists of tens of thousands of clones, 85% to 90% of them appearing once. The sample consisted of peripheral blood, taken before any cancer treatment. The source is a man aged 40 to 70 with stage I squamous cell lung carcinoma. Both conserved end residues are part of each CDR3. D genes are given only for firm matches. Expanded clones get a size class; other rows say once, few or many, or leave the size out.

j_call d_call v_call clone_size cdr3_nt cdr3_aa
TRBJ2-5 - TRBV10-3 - TGTGCCATCAGTGAGTACAAAGAAGAGACCCAGTACTTC CAISEYKEETQYF
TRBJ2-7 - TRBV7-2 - TGTGCCAGCAGCCGGGACGGTTTGTCCTACGAGCAGTACTTC CASSRDGLSYEQYF
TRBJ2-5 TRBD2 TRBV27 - TGTGCCAGCAGTTCAAACGGGAGGCCCCCGGGGACCCAGTACTTC CASSSNGRPPGTQYF
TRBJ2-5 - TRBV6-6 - TGTGCCAGCAGTTACTCGAGGGTAGAGACCCAGTACTTC CASSYSRVETQYF
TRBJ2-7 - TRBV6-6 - TGTGCCAGCAGTTACTCACCGGAGGGGGTCCACGAGCAGTACTTC CASSYSPEGVHEQYF
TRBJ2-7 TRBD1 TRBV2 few TGTGCCAGCAGTGCTAGCCAGGGGGCTTACGAGCAGTACTTC CASSASQGAYEQYF
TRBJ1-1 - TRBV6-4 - TGTGCCAGCAGACACAGGGAGAACACTGAAGCTTTCTTT CASRHRENTEAFF
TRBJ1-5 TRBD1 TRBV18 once TGTGCCAGCTCACCAGGAGACAGGGGGCGCGTCCAGCCCCAGCATTTT CASSPGDRGRVQPQHF
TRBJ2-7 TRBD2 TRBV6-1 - TGTGCCAGCAGAATTAGCGGGACCCTCGAGCAGTACTTC CASRISGTLEQYF
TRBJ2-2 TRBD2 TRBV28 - TGTGCCAGCAGTTTAGGGGGGGCGAACACCGGGGAGCTGTTTTTT CASSLGGANTGELFF
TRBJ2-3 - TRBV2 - TGTGCCAGCATATTGTCAGGGTTGGGCACAGATACGCAGTATTTT CASILSGLGTDTQYF
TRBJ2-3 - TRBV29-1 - TGCAGCGTTGGTAAAGCGGAGTTGGGGGCAGATACGCAGTATTTT CSVGKAELGADTQYF
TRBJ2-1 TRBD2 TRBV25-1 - TGTGCCAGCAGCCGGAGGACTAGCGGGTACAATGAGCAGTTCTTC CASSRRTSGYNEQFF
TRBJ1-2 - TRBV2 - TGTGCCAGCACCTTACAGGGTTTAGGGTTAAACGAGGGCTACACCTTC CASTLQGLGLNEGYTF